The 27 T cell receptor beta chains listed next were all sequenced from one sample in a study of T cell responses to AZD1222 COVID-19 vaccine. Measured with immunoSEQ multiplex PCR; TCRdb has only the in-frame clones, and not every one. The data hold more than 100,000 clones, with 70% to 90% observed a single time. The material sequenced was peripheral blood, taken on day 0 of AZD1222 vaccination. The receptors were gathered from an adult in good health.

The chain couples TRBV6-1 to TRBJ1-1; possibly TRBD1 for D (6 bases). The germline CDR1 and CDR2 sequences are MNHNS and SASEGT. The germline V and J ends were trimmed by 0 bases and 5 bases, with 16 bases remaining between them. The CDR3 runs to 16 residues. CDR3 DNA sequence: TGTGCCAGCAGTGAAGCGCTCCGCAGGGGAGGAACTGAAGCTTTCTTT. Translating gives CASSEALRRGGTEAFF.

The genes are TRBV30 and TRBJ2-7; perhaps TRBD2 as D (7 bases). This CDR3 spans 13 amino acids. Germline CDR1 is GTSNPN and CDR2 is SVGIG (reference sequence). The V gene lost 8 bases and the J gene lost 5 bases, with 19 bases spanning the gap. In nucleotides, the CDR3 is TGTGCCGGAGGGGGGGCCGGGCGTGACGAGCAGTACTTC. Its protein product is CAGGGAGRDEQYF.

This rearrangement joins TRBV7-2 to TRBJ2-7; 8 nucleotides align to TRBD2. This CDR3 contains 13 residues. With V trimmed by 11 bases and J by 0 bases, 6 bases remained unmatched. Germline CDR1 and CDR2: SGHTA and FQGNSA. CDR3 sequence (DNA): TGTGCCTGCGCGAGCGGGAGCTCCTACGAGCAGTACTTC. This gives the protein CACASGSSYEQYF.

The rearrangement joins TRBV30 to TRBJ2-2; D call uncertain. The CDR3 spans 12 residues. V was shortened by 0 bases and J by 8 bases, with 7 bases between the two germline ends. Germline CDR1 GTSNPN, CDR2 SVGIG (reference sequence). In DNA form, the CDR3 reads TGTGCCTGGAGTGTTCAGGTGGGGGAGCTGTTTTTT. This gives the protein CAWSVQVGELFF.

The chain couples TRBV27 to TRBJ2-7, with 8 bases that match TRBD2. In germline, CDR1 is MNHEY, CDR2 SMNVEV (reference sequence). V gave up 2 bases and J gave up 4 bases; unmatched junction bases: 4. The CDR3 contains 14 residues. CDR3 nucleotides: TGTGCCAGCAGTTTACGGGAGGGTCCTTACGAGCAGTACTTC. Translation: CASSLREGPYEQYF.

In this sample, this clone turned up a few times. The chain has TRBV5-4 and TRBJ1-2; D is possibly TRBD1 (6 bases). V was pared by 1 base and J by 5 bases, with 9 bases between. From germline, CDR1 is SGHNT and CDR2 YYREEE (reference sequence). The CDR3 consists of 13 residues. The CDR3 loop is CASSLTGQYGYTF. CDR3 DNA: TGTGCCAGCAGCTTGACAGGGCAGTATGGCTACACCTTC.

The J gene is TRBJ2-3, the V gene TRBV18; D gene unclear. The CDR3 covers 15 residues. Germline CDR1 is KGHSH and CDR2 is LQKENI. V was clipped by 0 bases and J by 2 bases, with 9 bases between them. This CDR3 is CASSPPSTSTDTQYF. Written as DNA, the CDR3 is TGTGCCAGCTCACCACCGAGTACCTCCACAGATACGCAGTATTTT.

The rearrangement links TRBV2 to TRBJ2-1, with TRBD2 matching over 14 bases. Germline lookup yields CDR1 SNHLY and CDR2 FYNNEI. V lost 6 bases to trimming and J lost 8 bases; unmatched junction nucleotides: 6. The CDR3 spans 15 residues. The CDR3 bases are TGTGCCAGCAGGGTGGGACTAGCGGGAGTGGATGAGCAGTTCTTC. Encoded protein: CASRVGLAGVDEQFF.

The chain uses TRBV28 and TRBJ2-7, with a tentative D call TRBD2 (5 bases). The length of the CDR3 is 16 residues. Germline V CDR1 and CDR2: MDHEN, SYDVKM. Trimming took 7 bases from V and 2 from J, leaving 21 bases between them. The CDR3 sequence is CASTPRGRTGTYEQYF. DNA for the CDR3: TGTGCCAGCACCCCCCGGGGTAGGACTGGTACCTACGAGCAGTACTTC.

V gene TRBV6-6 combines with J gene TRBJ1-1, with D possibly TRBD1 on 5 matching bases. Germline CDR1 is MNHNY and CDR2 is SVGAGI (reference sequence). This CDR3 comprises 13 residues. V shed 6 bases and J shed 8 bases, with 16 bases lying between them. CDR3 in amino acids: CASSWGVAGEAFF. CDR3 in DNA: TGTGCCAGCAGCTGGGGGGTTGCGGGGGAAGCTTTCTTT.

J is TRBJ1-2 and V is TRBV11-2, with D possibly TRBD1 on 5 matching bases. The germline V gene has CDR1 SGHAT and CDR2 FQNNGV. This CDR3 is 16 amino acids long. V dropped 2 bases and J dropped 3 bases, with 16 bases sitting between them. CDR3 sequence: CASSLYGAGIHYGYTF. The CDR3 DNA follows: TGTGCCAGCAGCTTATATGGGGCAGGGATTCACTATGGCTACACCTTC.

V and J are TRBV5-8 and TRBJ1-5, with D possibly matching TRBD1 (6 bases). Trimming stripped 4 bases from V and 3 bases from J, with 14 bases between. The CDR3 contains 15 residues. Germline CDR1 SGHTS, CDR2 YDEGEE. The CDR3 reads CASSPGAVPNQPQHF. The CDR3 DNA follows: TGTGCCAGCAGCCCGGGGGCGGTCCCCAATCAGCCCCAGCATTTT.

The chain couples TRBV7-6 to TRBJ2-3, with 10 bases aligning to TRBD2. With V trimmed by 2 bases and J by 4 bases, 3 bases remained unmatched. Per the germline V gene, CDR1 is SGHVS and CDR2 is FNYEAQ. The CDR3 runs to 15 residues. The CDR3 sequence is CASSLPSGRPDTQYF. The CDR3 coding sequence is TGTGCCAGCAGCTTACCTAGCGGGAGACCAGATACGCAGTATTTT.

The chain is built from TRBV7-2 and TRBJ2-5; D remains ambiguous. V was pared by 4 bases and J by 5 bases, with 11 bases between. This CDR3 has 13 residues. Per the germline V gene, CDR1 is SGHTA and CDR2 is FQGNSA. The CDR3 DNA reads as TGTGCCAGCAGCTCGGATCATCGGGAGACCCAGTACTTC. Its translation is CASSSDHRETQYF.

The genes are TRBV3-1 (or the pseudogene TRBV3-2) and TRBJ1-1, with unresolved D. V was clipped by 4 bases and J by 4 bases, with 19 bases between them. Germline CDR1 reads LGHDT; CDR2 reads YNNKEL (reference sequence). The CDR3 extends over 16 amino acids. The CDR3 region is CASSPPLPLGRTEAFF. For the CDR3, the DNA is TGTGCCAGCAGCCCCCCCCTTCCGCTTGGGCGCACTGAAGCTTTCTTT.

The chain couples TRBV7-8 to TRBJ1-2, with 11 bases fitting TRBD1. J was trimmed by 8 bases and V by 3 bases; bases with no gene match: 8. In germline, CDR1 is SGHVS, CDR2 FQNEAQ. This CDR3 is built from 15 residues. The CDR3 spells CASSFVPGTGGGYTF. The CDR3 nucleotides read TGTGCCAGCAGCTTCGTTCCCGGGACAGGGGGAGGCTACACCTTC.

This rearrangement joins TRBV5-1 to TRBJ2-2; D is unresolved. The CDR3 has 15 amino acids. Germline lookup yields CDR1 SGHRS and CDR2 YFSETQ. Trimming shortened V by 0 bases and J by 1 base, and 7 bases separated the two germline ends. CDR3 coding DNA: TGCGCCAGCAGCTTGGCCGGCAGGAACACCGGGGAGCTGTTTTTT. Encoded protein: CASSLAGRNTGELFF.

The chain has TRBV5-5 and TRBJ2-7; 7 bases are a match to TRBD2. CDR1 is SGHKS, CDR2 YYEKEE, per germline (reference sequence). The CDR3 is 12 residues long. The V segment lost 1 base and the J segment 5 bases; nucleotides outside the gene matches: 0. CDR3 residues: CASSLLADEQYF. CDR3 DNA: TGTGCCAGCAGCTTGCTAGCGGACGAGCAGTACTTC.

The V and J genes are TRBV5-1 and TRBJ1-4; the D is unclear. CDR3 length equals 13 residues. From germline, CDR1 is SGHRS and CDR2 YFSETQ. V gave up 1 base and J gave up 5 bases, with 6 bases separating them. CDR3 sequence: CASSLSVNEKLFF. CDR3 nucleotide sequence: TGCGCCAGCAGCTTGAGTGTAAATGAAAAACTGTTTTTT.

This clone was found once. The chain links TRBV5-1 to TRBJ2-7; D not certain. CDR3 length equals 13 residues. V gave up 2 bases and J gave up 0 bases, with 6 bases separating them. Germline V CDR1 and CDR2: SGHRS, YFSETQ. The CDR3 DNA reads as TGCGCCAGCAGCTTAACCGACTCCTACGAGCAGTACTTC. Translating it yields CASSLTDSYEQYF.

V usage is TRBV7-3 and J usage is TRBJ2-7, with 12 bases lining up with TRBD2. The germline CDR1 and CDR2 sequences are SGHTA and FQGTGA. Trimming removed 4 bases from V and 7 bases from J; junction bases left unmatched: 5. The CDR3 extends over 14 amino acids. The CDR3 sequence: CASSSRTSGTEQYF. CDR3 coding DNA: TGTGCCAGCAGCTCGAGGACTAGCGGGACAGAGCAGTACTTC.

J is TRBJ2-7 and V is TRBV6-5; D may be TRBD2 (6 bases). V shed 7 bases and J shed 4 bases, with 14 bases lying between them. The length of the CDR3 is 13 residues. Germline V gives CDR1 MNHEY, CDR2 SVGAGI. The CDR3 DNA reads as TGTGCCAGCAAAAGAACGGGGGTTTACGAGCAGTACTTC. Translation gives CASKRTGVYEQYF.

The gene calls are TRBV6-5 and TRBJ2-5, with 12 bases lining up with TRBD1. Trimming removed 2 bases from V and 7 bases from J; junction bases left unmatched: 8. CDR3 length: 16 amino acids. Per the germline V gene, CDR1 is MNHEY and CDR2 is SVGAGI. The CDR3 DNA reads TGTGCCAGCAGTTACGGGACAGGGGGCGGTCAGTCGACCCAGTACTTC. This sequence encodes CASSYGTGGGQSTQYF.

The chain combines TRBV3-1 (or the pseudogene TRBV3-2) with TRBJ2-1; no firm D call. CDR1 LGHDT and CDR2 YNNKEL come from the germline V gene (reference sequence). The CDR3 is made up of 13 amino acids. Trimming stripped 0 bases from V and 6 bases from J, with 6 bases between. CDR3 coding DNA: TGTGCCAGCAGCCAAGACAGCGTCAATGAGCAGTTCTTC. It is translated as CASSQDSVNEQFF.

V is TRBV11-2 and J is TRBJ1-1; no reliable D call. The CDR3 runs 16 residues. Deletions cut 1 base from V and 0 bases from J, with 12 bases between. Germline CDR1 reads SGHAT; CDR2 reads FQNNGV. The CDR3 reads CASSLVRDRMNTEAFF. DNA of the CDR3: TGTGCCAGCAGCTTAGTGCGGGATCGAATGAACACTGAAGCTTTCTTT.

The chain couples TRBV10-3 to TRBJ1-4; the D is unclear. V gave up 10 bases and J gave up 0 bases, with 9 bases separating them. Germline V gives CDR1 ENHRY, CDR2 SYGVKD. The length of the CDR3 is 13 residues. The CDR3 DNA is TGTGCCACCAAGTCTGCAACTAATGAAAAACTGTTTTTT. Its protein is CATKSATNEKLFF.

V is TRBV29-1 and J is TRBJ1-2; no firm D call. V was pared by 8 bases and J by 9 bases, with 22 bases between. The CDR3 is 13 amino acids. Per germline, CDR1 SQVTM and CDR2 ANQGSEA. The CDR3 bases are TGCAGCTCCTTGAGGGAGGAGGAGAGCAGCTACACCTTC. This encodes CSSLREEESSYTF.